Listed here is a single T cell receptor (beta chain). Its antigen remains unknown. The data belong to a study of glioma-infiltrating T cells after dendritic cell vaccination. Study-wide context: The vaccine used monocyte-derived dendritic cells pulsed overnight with autologous tumor lysate.

Time point of the sample: after dendritic cell vaccination, including at tumor progression/relapse. Germline CDR1 is SGHRS and CDR2 is YFSETQ. Trimming took 2 bases from V and 6 from J, leaving 14 bases between them. This CDR3 region has 14 residues. Notes on the study in general: Few patients contributed both blood and tumor specimens.

The primer mix had 60 V beta and 13 J beta primers. The assay was immunoSEQ multiplex PCR, and TCRdb's table has in-frame clones only and misses some. The sample lists 100,000 to 120,000 clones, 90% occurring once. The receptor's source is a human donor with glioblastoma. This chain connects TRBV5-1 to TRBJ1-2; D is ambiguous. Sequences were derived from blood, sampled after dendritic cell vaccination. The CDR3 coding sequence is TGCGCCAGCAGCTTAAACCGGAGGTGGAATGGCTACACCTTC. Its translation: CASSLNRRWNGYTF.